This TCR beta chain was identified in a study of cytomegalovirus exposure and HLA in healthy donors. As to this clone: The antigen is undetermined.

This CDR3 comprises 16 residues. The donors were part of the validation cohort of roughly 130 subjects. That cohort was separate from the first cohort, which comprised under 750 subjects. The study, taken as a whole, reports: The authors listed around 150 TCR beta chains as cytomegalovirus-associated.

Here immunoSEQ multiplex PCR was the method, and the copy in TCRdb shows in-frame clones only, minus some. The sample has approximately 170,000 clones, approximately 80% seen once. Sequenced: PBMCs. The J gene is TRBJ1-1, the V gene TRBV21-1; the table's D gene call, TRBD1, was not cross checked with the DNA. TRBV21-1 is termed a pseudogene. The source of this sequence is a man younger than 45 in good health and CMV-seropositive. CDR3 region: CASLRPLGQMNTEAFF. The CDR3 DNA sequence: TGTGCCAGCCTCCGACCCCTGGGACAGATGAACACTGAAGCTTTCTTT.